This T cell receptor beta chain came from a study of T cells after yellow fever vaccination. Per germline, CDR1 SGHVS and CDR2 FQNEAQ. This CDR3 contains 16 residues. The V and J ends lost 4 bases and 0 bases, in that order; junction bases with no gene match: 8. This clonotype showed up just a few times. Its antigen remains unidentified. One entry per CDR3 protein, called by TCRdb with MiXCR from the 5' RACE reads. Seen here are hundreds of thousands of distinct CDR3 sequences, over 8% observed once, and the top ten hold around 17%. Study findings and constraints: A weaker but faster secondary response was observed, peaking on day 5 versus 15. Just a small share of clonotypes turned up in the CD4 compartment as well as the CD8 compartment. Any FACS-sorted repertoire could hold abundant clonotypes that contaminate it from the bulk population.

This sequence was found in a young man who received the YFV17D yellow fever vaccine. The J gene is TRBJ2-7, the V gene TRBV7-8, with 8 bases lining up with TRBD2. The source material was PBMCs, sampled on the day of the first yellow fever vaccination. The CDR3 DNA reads TGTGCCAGCAGCTCCATAGCGGGGCTAAGCTCCTACGAGCAGTACTTC. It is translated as CASSSIAGLSSYEQYF.